A selection of T cell receptor beta chains follows, all from one sample in a study of blood T cells in healthy people across ages. TCRdb used MiXCR to reprocess the 5' RACE reads, holding one entry per CDR3 protein. The sample yields fewer than 700,000 distinct CDR3 sequences, around 43% seen once. What was sequenced was blood. Receptors were obtained from a man older than 75 in good health. Each CDR3 is given with its conserved first and last residue. Fields, in order: J gene, D gene, clone size, V gene, CDR3 protein, CDR3 DNA. The D gene is left open where the match is weak. Expanded clones are given a class, and other clones once, few, many or no size at all.

J gene: TRBJ1-1
D gene: .
clone size: .
V gene: TRBV12-3/TRBV12-4
CDR3 protein: CASTVQGGTEAFF
CDR3 DNA: TGTGCCAGCACCGTACAGGGAGGGACTGAAGCTTTCTTT

J gene: TRBJ2-1
D gene: TRBD1
clone size: many
V gene: TRBV4-1
CDR3 protein: CASSQARQGGLRSYNEQFF
CDR3 DNA: TGCGCCAGCAGCCAAGCTAGACAGGGGGGGCTCCGCTCCTACAATGAGCAGTTCTTC

J gene: TRBJ1-1
D gene: TRBD1
clone size: .
V gene: TRBV9
CDR3 protein: CASSVQGDENTEAFF
CDR3 DNA: TGTGCCAGCAGCGTACAGGGGGATGAGAACACTGAAGCTTTCTTT

J gene: TRBJ2-7
D gene: TRBD1
clone size: few
V gene: TRBV6-2/TRBV6-3
CDR3 protein: CASSYSMDRGSEQYF
CDR3 DNA: TGTGCCAGCAGTTACTCGATGGACAGGGGGAGCGAGCAGTACTTC

J gene: TRBJ2-3
D gene: .
clone size: .
V gene: TRBV20-1
CDR3 protein: CSANPDRHPDTQYF
CDR3 DNA: TGCAGTGCAAACCCGGACCGGCATCCAGATACGCAGTATTTT

J gene: TRBJ2-1
D gene: .
clone size: few
V gene: TRBV29-1
CDR3 protein: CSAKGYRVSSYNEQFF
CDR3 DNA: TGCAGCGCTAAAGGATACAGGGTGAGCTCCTACAATGAGCAGTTCTTC

J gene: TRBJ2-3
D gene: TRBD2
clone size: .
V gene: TRBV12-3/TRBV12-4
CDR3 protein: CASSLAGGSVGTDTQYF
CDR3 DNA: TGTGCCAGCAGTTTAGCGGGGGGGAGTGTCGGCACAGATACGCAGTATTTT

J gene: TRBJ2-1
D gene: .
clone size: .
V gene: TRBV6-6
CDR3 protein: CASIFRSRDEQFF
CDR3 DNA: TGTGCCAGCATTTTCCGAAGTAGGGATGAGCAGTTCTTC

J gene: TRBJ2-1
D gene: .
clone size: .
V gene: TRBV4-2
CDR3 protein: CASSPGGGWINEQFF
CDR3 DNA: TGTGCCAGCAGCCCCGGGGGTGGGTGGATCAATGAGCAGTTCTTC

J gene: TRBJ2-1
D gene: .
clone size: few
V gene: TRBV4-2
CDR3 protein: CASSQGGRNLGNEQFF
CDR3 DNA: TGTGCCAGCAGCCAAGGGGGACGTAATTTGGGAAATGAGCAGTTCTTC

J gene: TRBJ2-7
D gene: TRBD2
clone size: many
V gene: TRBV6-2/TRBV6-3
CDR3 protein: CASSYWTSREQYF
CDR3 DNA: TGTGCCAGCAGTTACTGGACTAGCAGGGAGCAGTACTTC

J gene: TRBJ1-5
D gene: TRBD1
clone size: .
V gene: TRBV6-1
CDR3 protein: CASSEAGTGRQHF
CDR3 DNA: TGTGCCAGCAGTGAAGCGGGGACAGGGAGACAGCATTTT

J gene: TRBJ1-5
D gene: .
clone size: .
V gene: TRBV7-2
CDR3 protein: CASSLAWGATNQPQHF
CDR3 DNA: TGTGCCAGCAGCTTAGCGTGGGGGGCGACAAATCAGCCCCAGCATTTT

J gene: TRBJ1-1
D gene: TRBD1
clone size: few
V gene: TRBV6-1
CDR3 protein: CASTVPGQGRTEAFF
CDR3 DNA: TGTGCCAGCACCGTCCCGGGACAGGGGCGGACTGAAGCTTTCTTT

J gene: TRBJ2-5
D gene: TRBD1
clone size: .
V gene: TRBV20-1
CDR3 protein: CSARRTGFRTQYF
CDR3 DNA: TGCAGTGCTAGACGGACAGGCTTTAGGACCCAGTACTTC

J gene: TRBJ2-5
D gene: TRBD1
clone size: few
V gene: TRBV7-6
CDR3 protein: CASVSGTGSQETQYF
CDR3 DNA: TGTGCCAGCGTGTCCGGGACAGGCTCCCAAGAGACCCAGTACTTC

J gene: TRBJ2-1
D gene: TRBD2
clone size: .
V gene: TRBV2
CDR3 protein: CARQWFGGSGDNEQFF
CDR3 DNA: TGTGCCAGACAGTGGTTTGGCGGGAGTGGGGACAATGAGCAGTTCTTC

J gene: TRBJ2-1
D gene: TRBD2
clone size: .
V gene: TRBV6-1
CDR3 protein: CASSATGNHLAGVVEQFF
CDR3 DNA: TGTGCCAGCAGTGCGACAGGGAACCACCTAGCGGGAGTGGTTGAGCAGTTCTTC

J gene: TRBJ2-1
D gene: .
clone size: .
V gene: TRBV7-2
CDR3 protein: CASSLEPQGYNEQFF
CDR3 DNA: TGTGCCAGCAGCTTAGAACCCCAGGGGTACAATGAGCAGTTCTTC

J gene: TRBJ2-7
D gene: .
clone size: .
V gene: TRBV4-1
CDR3 protein: CASGQEETGSYEQYF
CDR3 DNA: TGCGCCAGCGGCCAAGAGGAAACAGGGTCCTACGAGCAGTACTTC

J gene: TRBJ2-1
D gene: .
clone size: .
V gene: TRBV20-1
CDR3 protein: CSARDRAGQFTYNEQFF
CDR3 DNA: TGCAGTGCTAGAGATCGAGCGGGCCAATTCACCTACAATGAGCAGTTCTTC

J gene: TRBJ2-2
D gene: .
clone size: few
V gene: TRBV7-2
CDR3 protein: CASSLKGRGQNTGELFF
CDR3 DNA: TGTGCCAGCAGCTTAAAAGGTCGCGGGCAGAACACCGGGGAGCTGTTTTTT

J gene: TRBJ1-4
D gene: .
clone size: .
V gene: TRBV6-5
CDR3 protein: CASTRNRAPNEKLFF
CDR3 DNA: TGTGCCAGCACGCGGAACAGAGCTCCTAATGAAAAACTGTTTTTT

J gene: TRBJ2-5
D gene: .
clone size: .
V gene: TRBV5-8
CDR3 protein: CASSLGQNQGRETQYF
CDR3 DNA: TGTGCCAGCAGCTTGGGACAGAACCAAGGGCGGGAGACCCAGTACTTC

J gene: TRBJ2-3
D gene: TRBD2
clone size: few
V gene: TRBV7-9
CDR3 protein: CASSSPVAGGAGTDTQYF
CDR3 DNA: TGTGCCAGCAGCTCACCCGTAGCGGGAGGCGCAGGCACAGATACGCAGTATTTT

J gene: TRBJ2-3
D gene: .
clone size: few
V gene: TRBV7-9
CDR3 protein: CASSSAYSYGRTDTQYF
CDR3 DNA: TGTGCCAGCAGCTCCGCATACTCCTACGGTCGCACAGATACGCAGTATTTT

J gene: TRBJ2-7
D gene: .
clone size: .
V gene: TRBV19
CDR3 protein: CASSPQEGPYEQYF
CDR3 DNA: TGTGCCAGTAGTCCTCAGGAGGGGCCCTACGAGCAGTACTTC

J gene: TRBJ2-5
D gene: .
clone size: few
V gene: TRBV7-6
CDR3 protein: CASSDTAGQETQYF
CDR3 DNA: TGTGCCAGCAGCGACACGGCTGGGCAAGAGACCCAGTACTTC

J gene: TRBJ2-5
D gene: .
clone size: few
V gene: TRBV4-1
CDR3 protein: CASSQDYVGETQYF
CDR3 DNA: TGCGCCAGCAGCCAAGATTACGTTGGCGAGACCCAGTACTTC

J gene: TRBJ2-5
D gene: TRBD1
clone size: .
V gene: TRBV20-1
CDR3 protein: CSASSVGTGVLQETQYF
CDR3 DNA: TGCAGTGCTAGCAGTGTGGGGACAGGGGTTCTTCAAGAGACCCAGTACTTC

J gene: TRBJ2-3
D gene: .
clone size: .
V gene: TRBV20-1
CDR3 protein: CSARVQEGRTDTQYF
CDR3 DNA: TGCAGTGCTAGAGTCCAGGAGGGTAGGACAGATACGCAGTATTTT

J gene: TRBJ2-1
D gene: .
clone size: .
V gene: TRBV28
CDR3 protein: CASNILGPPQFF
CDR3 DNA: TGTGCCAGCAATATACTGGGACCCCCCCAGTTCTTC

J gene: TRBJ1-2
D gene: .
clone size: few
V gene: TRBV7-2
CDR3 protein: CASSSRSTGTPFDGYTF
CDR3 DNA: TGTGCCAGCAGCTCGCGAAGTACCGGGACACCGTTTGATGGCTACACCTTC

J gene: TRBJ1-6
D gene: .
clone size: .
V gene: TRBV7-2
CDR3 protein: CASSLGPPMGGSPLHF
CDR3 DNA: TGTGCCAGCAGCTTAGGACCTCCCATGGGGGGTTCACCCCTCCACTTT

J gene: TRBJ2-7
D gene: TRBD2
clone size: .
V gene: TRBV4-2
CDR3 protein: CASSQDRTSGRASSYEQYF
CDR3 DNA: TGTGCCAGCAGCCAAGATCGAACTAGCGGGAGGGCGAGCTCCTACGAGCAGTACTTC

J gene: TRBJ2-3
D gene: TRBD2
clone size: few
V gene: TRBV4-2
CDR3 protein: CASSQDNRAGVTDTQYF
CDR3 DNA: TGTGCCAGCAGCCAAGATAATAGAGCGGGAGTCACAGATACGCAGTATTTT

J gene: TRBJ2-1
D gene: TRBD2
clone size: .
V gene: TRBV2
CDR3 protein: CASRSLLAGGQSEQFF
CDR3 DNA: TGTGCCAGCAGGTCACTACTAGCGGGGGGGCAGAGTGAGCAGTTCTTC

J gene: TRBJ2-5
D gene: .
clone size: .
V gene: TRBV10-3
CDR3 protein: CAIGGAGAGETQYF
CDR3 DNA: TGTGCCATCGGAGGTGCAGGGGCGGGAGAGACCCAGTACTTC

J gene: TRBJ2-4
D gene: .
clone size: .
V gene: TRBV20-1
CDR3 protein: CSARGLQEIQYF
CDR3 DNA: TGCAGTGCGAGGGGACTTCAAGAGATCCAGTACTTC

J gene: TRBJ2-5
D gene: TRBD2
clone size: few
V gene: TRBV9
CDR3 protein: CASSVSGTTQETQYF
CDR3 DNA: TGTGCCAGCAGCGTATCGGGGACTACCCAAGAGACCCAGTACTTC

J gene: TRBJ1-2
D gene: .
clone size: .
V gene: TRBV6-1
CDR3 protein: CASSERAQPYGYTF
CDR3 DNA: TGTGCCAGCAGTGAAAGGGCGCAACCTTATGGCTACACCTTC

J gene: TRBJ2-7
D gene: .
clone size: .
V gene: TRBV6-2/TRBV6-3
CDR3 protein: CASSGHRGGTTGSYNVQYF
CDR3 DNA: TGTGCCAGCAGCGGCCATAGGGGGGGTACTACCGGCTCCTACAATGTGCAGTACTTC

J gene: TRBJ2-1
D gene: .
clone size: few
V gene: TRBV18
CDR3 protein: CASSPGTRNEQFF
CDR3 DNA: TGTGCCAGCTCACCCGGGACTCGCAATGAGCAGTTCTTC

J gene: TRBJ1-1
D gene: .
clone size: .
V gene: TRBV11-1
CDR3 protein: CASSLEVGGAEAFF
CDR3 DNA: TGTGCCAGCAGCTTAGAGGTAGGGGGGGCCGAAGCTTTCTTT

J gene: TRBJ2-4
D gene: TRBD1
clone size: .
V gene: TRBV5-1
CDR3 protein: CASSPGTGSLEQYF
CDR3 DNA: TGCGCCAGCAGCCCCGGGACAGGGTCATTGGAGCAGTACTTC

J gene: TRBJ2-2
D gene: .
clone size: few
V gene: TRBV4-3
CDR3 protein: CASSQGSQGPNTGELFF
CDR3 DNA: TGCGCCAGCAGCCAAGGGTCACAGGGACCGAACACCGGGGAGCTGTTTTTT

J gene: TRBJ2-2
D gene: TRBD1
clone size: few
V gene: TRBV5-1
CDR3 protein: CASSLAPSTGGSNTGELFF
CDR3 DNA: TGCGCCAGCAGCTTGGCCCCGAGCACAGGGGGATCGAACACCGGGGAGCTGTTTTTT

J gene: TRBJ2-6
D gene: .
clone size: few
V gene: TRBV11-2
CDR3 protein: CASSQGEWGANVLTF
CDR3 DNA: TGTGCCAGCAGCCAAGGGGAGTGGGGGGCCAACGTCCTGACTTTC

J gene: TRBJ2-1
D gene: TRBD1
clone size: few
V gene: TRBV30
CDR3 protein: CAWERGQVNEQFF
CDR3 DNA: TGTGCCTGGGAGAGGGGGCAAGTCAATGAGCAGTTCTTC

J gene: TRBJ1-4
D gene: .
clone size: .
V gene: TRBV28
CDR3 protein: CASSLWWGRTEEKLFF
CDR3 DNA: TGTGCCAGCAGTTTATGGTGGGGGAGAACTGAGGAAAAACTGTTTTTT

J gene: TRBJ2-5
D gene: .
clone size: .
V gene: TRBV18
CDR3 protein: CASSPEIDETQYF
CDR3 DNA: TGTGCCAGCTCACCAGAGATAGACGAGACCCAGTACTTC

J gene: TRBJ2-6
D gene: TRBD1
clone size: .
V gene: TRBV3-1
CDR3 protein: CASIQTGEGANVLTF
CDR3 DNA: TGTGCCAGCATCCAGACAGGGGAAGGGGCCAACGTCCTGACTTTC

J gene: TRBJ2-7
D gene: .
clone size: .
V gene: TRBV7-9
CDR3 protein: CASSLALAYEQYF
CDR3 DNA: TGTGCCAGCAGCTTAGCACTCGCCTACGAGCAGTACTTC

J gene: TRBJ1-1
D gene: TRBD1
clone size: .
V gene: TRBV9
CDR3 protein: CASSDGTGLNTEAFF
CDR3 DNA: TGTGCCAGCAGCGACGGGACAGGACTGAACACTGAAGCTTTCTTT

J gene: TRBJ2-3
D gene: TRBD2
clone size: few
V gene: TRBV28
CDR3 protein: CASRPGGEDTQYF
CDR3 DNA: TGTGCCAGCCGCCCGGGAGGGGAAGATACGCAGTATTTT

J gene: TRBJ2-3
D gene: TRBD2
clone size: few
V gene: TRBV20-1
CDR3 protein: CSASSGLAGGVGTDTQYF
CDR3 DNA: TGCAGTGCTAGTTCGGGACTAGCGGGAGGCGTGGGCACAGATACGCAGTATTTT

J gene: TRBJ2-3
D gene: .
clone size: .
V gene: TRBV11-2
CDR3 protein: CASSTSPTSVDTQYF
CDR3 DNA: TGTGCCAGCAGCACGAGTCCCACCTCGGTGGATACGCAGTATTTT

J gene: TRBJ2-3
D gene: TRBD2
clone size: .
V gene: TRBV9
CDR3 protein: CASTISGGFSTDTQYF
CDR3 DNA: TGTGCCAGCACGATCTCGGGGGGGTTTAGCACAGATACGCAGTATTTT